The present T cell receptor beta chain was sequenced within a study of blood T cell repertoires in COVID-19. Across the study: Samples came from the United States, Italy and Spain, spanning acute and convalescent COVID-19.

Per the study methods: Amplification from reference gene primers served as the basis for estimated nucleated cell counts. Here immunoSEQ multiplex PCR was the method, and the copy in TCRdb shows in-frame clones only, minus some. Clone size and the V and J calls come from that table; the DNA yielded D and trimming. The table has a few hundred thousand clones, 75% to 90% seen once. This clone showed up just a few times. Distinct nucleotide sequences in the sample also encode this CDR3. Germline CDR1 reads MNHEY; CDR2 reads SVGAGI. V was trimmed by 5 bases and J by 4 bases, leaving 8 bases between them. The CDR3 covers 12 residues. Recruited during active infection, patients (from Seattle) were subsequently followed longitudinally.

Source material: peripheral blood. This clonotype originated in a woman aged 55-69 years with COVID-19, enrolled during active disease. The rearrangement links TRBV6-5 to TRBJ1-1; D possibly corresponds to TRBD1 (5 bases). This chain's CDR3 is CASSPGGTEAFF. CDR3 nucleotide sequence: TGTGCCAGCAGTCCCGGGGGCACTGAAGCTTTCTTT.